These T cell receptor beta chains were read from a single sample in a study of CD8+ T cells in alopecia areata. Profiled with immunoSEQ multiplex PCR; TCRdb holds only in-frame clones, not every one. The data contain fewer than 150,000 clones, less than 80% of them singletons. The specimen sequenced was CD4+ T cells sorted from blood. The receptor source for this set is a human donor in good health. Each CDR3 is given with its conserved first and last residue. A D gene is named only where the DNA matches it firmly. Part of the rows lack a size; the others show once, few, many or a class for expanded clones.

D gene: -
V gene: TRBV5-1
clone size: -
J gene: TRBJ1-2
CDR3 DNA: TGCGCCAGCAGCTCGTTGCGTGACTATGGCTACACCTTC
CDR3 protein: CASSSLRDYGYTF

D gene: TRBD1
V gene: TRBV4-1
clone size: -
J gene: TRBJ1-4
CDR3 DNA: TGCGCCAGCAGCAAAAGGGACAGTCGTGAAGAAAAACTGTTTTTT
CDR3 protein: CASSKRDSREEKLFF

D gene: TRBD2
V gene: TRBV4-2
clone size: few
J gene: TRBJ2-1
CDR3 DNA: TGTGCCAGCAGCCCGGGACTAGCGGGGGAGGTTCCTGAGCAGTTCTTC
CDR3 protein: CASSPGLAGEVPEQFF

D gene: -
V gene: TRBV6-4
clone size: -
J gene: TRBJ2-3
CDR3 DNA: TGTGCCAGCAGTGGCCCAGGAACCACAGATACGCAGTATTTT
CDR3 protein: CASSGPGTTDTQYF

D gene: -
V gene: TRBV5-6
clone size: once
J gene: TRBJ1-2
CDR3 DNA: TGTGCCAGCAGCTCCCGTACCTATGGCTACACCTTC
CDR3 protein: CASSSRTYGYTF

D gene: TRBD2
V gene: TRBV30
clone size: -
J gene: TRBJ2-1
CDR3 DNA: TGTGCCTGGAGTGTTGTCCCTAGCGGGGGGGTAGACAATGAGCAGTTCTTC
CDR3 protein: CAWSVVPSGGVDNEQFF

D gene: -
V gene: TRBV15
clone size: -
J gene: TRBJ2-3
CDR3 DNA: TGTGCCACCATGATTAGGGCCGGGGCAGATACGCAGTATTTT
CDR3 protein: CATMIRAGADTQYF

D gene: -
V gene: TRBV6-5
clone size: -
J gene: TRBJ2-4
CDR3 DNA: TGTGCCAGCAGTTACTCGAGGGGGAACATTCAGTACTTC
CDR3 protein: CASSYSRGNIQYF

D gene: -
V gene: TRBV2
clone size: -
J gene: TRBJ1-2
CDR3 DNA: TGTGCCAGCGACATTCGAACTAACTATGGCTACACCTTC
CDR3 protein: CASDIRTNYGYTF

D gene: -
V gene: TRBV6-5
clone size: -
J gene: TRBJ2-7
CDR3 DNA: TGTGCCAGCCGGTTGAACTACGAGCAGTACTTC
CDR3 protein: CASRLNYEQYF

D gene: -
V gene: TRBV29-1
clone size: -
J gene: TRBJ1-1
CDR3 DNA: TGCAGCATCAGGGGAAAAAACGCTGAAGCTTTCTTT
CDR3 protein: CSIRGKNAEAFF

D gene: TRBD2
V gene: TRBV15
clone size: -
J gene: TRBJ2-5
CDR3 DNA: TGTGCCACCAGCAGAGATCCGGCGGGGGTGGAGACCCAGTACTTC
CDR3 protein: CATSRDPAGVETQYF

D gene: -
V gene: TRBV5-4
clone size: few
J gene: TRBJ1-2
CDR3 DNA: TGTGCCAGCAGCTTGCCGGCCAGGATGGACTATGGCTACACCTTC
CDR3 protein: CASSLPARMDYGYTF

D gene: TRBD2
V gene: TRBV29-1
clone size: -
J gene: TRBJ2-7
CDR3 DNA: TGCAGCGTCGATACCGGGACTAGCGGCGGCTACGAGCAGTACTTC
CDR3 protein: CSVDTGTSGGYEQYF

D gene: -
V gene: TRBV7-8
clone size: -
J gene: TRBJ2-1
CDR3 DNA: TGTGCCAGCAGCTTAGCGCTGGCGGGGGAGCAGTTCTTC
CDR3 protein: CASSLALAGEQFF

D gene: -
V gene: TRBV11-2
clone size: -
J gene: TRBJ2-2
CDR3 DNA: TGTGCCAGCAGCTTAGAGCCTTACCAGGGGGAGCTGTTTTTT
CDR3 protein: CASSLEPYQGELFF

D gene: TRBD2
V gene: TRBV29-1
clone size: -
J gene: TRBJ2-3
CDR3 DNA: TGCAGCGTTAGAAGCGGGGGGGCCATTACGCAGTATTTT
CDR3 protein: CSVRSGGAITQYF